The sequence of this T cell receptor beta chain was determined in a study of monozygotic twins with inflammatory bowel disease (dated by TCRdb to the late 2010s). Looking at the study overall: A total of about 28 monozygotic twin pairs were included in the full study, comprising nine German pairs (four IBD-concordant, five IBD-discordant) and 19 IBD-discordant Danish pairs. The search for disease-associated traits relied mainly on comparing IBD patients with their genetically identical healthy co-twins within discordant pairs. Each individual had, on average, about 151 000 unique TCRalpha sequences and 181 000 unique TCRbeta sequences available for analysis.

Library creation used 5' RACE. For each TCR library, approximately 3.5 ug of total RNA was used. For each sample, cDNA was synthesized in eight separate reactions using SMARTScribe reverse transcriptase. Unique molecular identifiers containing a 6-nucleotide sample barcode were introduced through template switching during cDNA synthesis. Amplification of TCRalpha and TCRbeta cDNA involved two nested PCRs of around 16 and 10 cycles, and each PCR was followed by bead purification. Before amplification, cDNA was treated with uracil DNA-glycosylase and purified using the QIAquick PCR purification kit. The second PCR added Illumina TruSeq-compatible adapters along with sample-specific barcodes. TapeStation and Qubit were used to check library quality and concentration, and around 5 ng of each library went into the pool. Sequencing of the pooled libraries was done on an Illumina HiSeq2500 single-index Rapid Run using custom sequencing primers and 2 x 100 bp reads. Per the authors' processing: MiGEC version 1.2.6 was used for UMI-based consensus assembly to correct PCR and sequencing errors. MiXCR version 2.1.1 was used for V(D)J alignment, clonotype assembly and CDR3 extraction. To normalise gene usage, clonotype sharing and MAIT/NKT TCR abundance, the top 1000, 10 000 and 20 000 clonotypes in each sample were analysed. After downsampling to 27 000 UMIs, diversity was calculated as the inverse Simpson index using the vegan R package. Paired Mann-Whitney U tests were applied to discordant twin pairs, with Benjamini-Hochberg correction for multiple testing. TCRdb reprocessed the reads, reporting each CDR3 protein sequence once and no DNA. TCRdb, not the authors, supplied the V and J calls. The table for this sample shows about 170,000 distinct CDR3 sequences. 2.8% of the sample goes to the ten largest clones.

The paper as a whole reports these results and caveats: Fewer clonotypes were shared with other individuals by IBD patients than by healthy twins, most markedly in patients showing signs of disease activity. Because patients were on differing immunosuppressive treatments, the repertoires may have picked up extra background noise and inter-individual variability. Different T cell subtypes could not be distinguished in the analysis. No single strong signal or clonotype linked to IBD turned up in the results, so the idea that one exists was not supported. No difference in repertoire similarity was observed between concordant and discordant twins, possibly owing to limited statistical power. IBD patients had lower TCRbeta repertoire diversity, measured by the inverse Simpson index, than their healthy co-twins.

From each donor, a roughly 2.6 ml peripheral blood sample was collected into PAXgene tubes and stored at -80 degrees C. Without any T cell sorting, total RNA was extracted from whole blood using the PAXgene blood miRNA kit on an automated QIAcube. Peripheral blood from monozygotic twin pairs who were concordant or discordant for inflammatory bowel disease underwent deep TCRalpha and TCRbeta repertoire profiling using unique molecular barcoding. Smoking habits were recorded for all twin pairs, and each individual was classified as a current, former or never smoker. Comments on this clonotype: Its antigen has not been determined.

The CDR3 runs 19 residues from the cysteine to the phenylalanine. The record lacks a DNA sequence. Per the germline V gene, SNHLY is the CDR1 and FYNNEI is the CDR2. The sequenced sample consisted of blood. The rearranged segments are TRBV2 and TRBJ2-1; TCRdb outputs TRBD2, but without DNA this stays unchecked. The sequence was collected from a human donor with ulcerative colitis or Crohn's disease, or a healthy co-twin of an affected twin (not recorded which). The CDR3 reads CASSERQTLLAARGREQFF.